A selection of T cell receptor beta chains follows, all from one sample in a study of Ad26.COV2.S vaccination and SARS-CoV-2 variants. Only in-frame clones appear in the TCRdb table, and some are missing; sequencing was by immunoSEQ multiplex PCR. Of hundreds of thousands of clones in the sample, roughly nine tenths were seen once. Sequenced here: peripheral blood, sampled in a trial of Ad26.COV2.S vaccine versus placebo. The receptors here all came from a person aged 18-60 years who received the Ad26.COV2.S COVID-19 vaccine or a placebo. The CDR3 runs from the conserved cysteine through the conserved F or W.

CDR3 protein: CASSFTSGGREPQHF
J gene: TRBJ1-5
V gene: TRBV11-2

CDR3 protein: CASGTATGTSGRGNTGELFF
J gene: TRBJ2-2
V gene: TRBV19

CDR3 protein: CASSLAGGTSYEQYF
J gene: TRBJ2-7
V gene: TRBV6-5

CDR3 protein: CASGQQGLNSPLHF
J gene: TRBJ1-6
V gene: TRBV7-2

CDR3 protein: CASSQPGPTAGELFF
J gene: TRBJ2-2
V gene: TRBV14

CDR3 protein: CASSLTGAGHGYTF
J gene: TRBJ1-2
V gene: TRBV5-4

CDR3 protein: CASSFGTGYTGELFF
J gene: TRBJ2-2
V gene: TRBV27

CDR3 protein: CASSLEAGVLNEQFF
J gene: TRBJ2-1
V gene: TRBV5-1

CDR3 protein: CASRDSGRNTGELFF
J gene: TRBJ2-2
V gene: TRBV3-1/TRBV3-2

CDR3 protein: CASSPQPGLGYEQYF
J gene: TRBJ2-7
V gene: TRBV7-2

CDR3 protein: CASSREVVYEQYF
J gene: TRBJ2-7
V gene: TRBV11-2

CDR3 protein: CAISDDAGPPGNTIYF
J gene: TRBJ1-3
V gene: TRBV10-3

CDR3 protein: CASSLWGNEKLFF
J gene: TRBJ1-4
V gene: TRBV5-1

CDR3 protein: CASSTDRNTEAFF
J gene: TRBJ1-1
V gene: TRBV9

CDR3 protein: CASSGLAVVRQFF
J gene: TRBJ2-1
V gene: TRBV27

CDR3 protein: CASSLPKAYEQYF
J gene: TRBJ2-7
V gene: TRBV5-4

CDR3 protein: CASSLRTGGGSDTQYF
J gene: TRBJ2-3
V gene: TRBV25-1

CDR3 protein: CASSYTRDNQETQYF
J gene: TRBJ2-5
V gene: TRBV27

CDR3 protein: CASSQEGRSGLGYTF
J gene: TRBJ1-2
V gene: TRBV14

CDR3 protein: CASSFQGTTDTQYF
J gene: TRBJ2-3
V gene: TRBV11-1

CDR3 protein: CASSLDLGSNQPQHF
J gene: TRBJ1-5
V gene: TRBV7-9

CDR3 protein: CASSLLASGRANEQYF
J gene: TRBJ2-7
V gene: TRBV27

CDR3 protein: CASHNVTGREQYF
J gene: TRBJ2-7
V gene: TRBV5-4

CDR3 protein: CASSLDGDRVASTDTQYF
J gene: TRBJ2-3
V gene: TRBV11-2

CDR3 protein: CASSTSDRAYEQYF
J gene: TRBJ2-7
V gene: TRBV25-1

CDR3 protein: CASSSLKLYGYTF
J gene: TRBJ1-2
V gene: TRBV11-2

CDR3 protein: CASSSDSYEQYF
J gene: TRBJ2-7
V gene: TRBV11-2

CDR3 protein: CASSPTAGTSGRSPGELFF
J gene: TRBJ2-2
V gene: TRBV18

CDR3 protein: CASSGGSSYEQYF
J gene: TRBJ2-7
V gene: TRBV25-1

CDR3 protein: CSAGGDGYTEAFF
J gene: TRBJ1-1
V gene: TRBV29-1

CDR3 protein: CASSFSDWDGNTDTQYF
J gene: TRBJ2-3
V gene: TRBV27

CDR3 protein: CASSTRERQYF
J gene: TRBJ2-3
V gene: TRBV10-3

CDR3 protein: CASSKTVNTEAFF
J gene: TRBJ1-1
V gene: TRBV19

CDR3 protein: CASSLSEAKTYEQYF
J gene: TRBJ2-7
V gene: TRBV2

CDR3 protein: CASTPEQGSYEQYF
J gene: TRBJ2-7
V gene: TRBV2

CDR3 protein: CASSIPPGRPYNEQFF
J gene: TRBJ2-1
V gene: TRBV19

CDR3 protein: CASSLGLGRGWENIQYF
J gene: TRBJ2-4
V gene: TRBV11-2

CDR3 protein: CSVRGSSYNSPLHF
J gene: TRBJ1-6
V gene: TRBV29-1

CDR3 protein: CASSLGGMNTEAFF
J gene: TRBJ1-1
V gene: TRBV5-1

CDR3 protein: CASSLGLAGVGQETQYF
J gene: TRBJ2-5
V gene: TRBV27

CDR3 protein: CASSRGAGLEQYF
J gene: TRBJ2-7
V gene: TRBV6-5

CDR3 protein: CSVVAGYGYTF
J gene: TRBJ1-2
V gene: TRBV29-1

CDR3 protein: CAIGSGGAPSGQFF
J gene: TRBJ2-1
V gene: TRBV10-3

CDR3 protein: CASSLTTGGNEKLFF
J gene: TRBJ1-4
V gene: TRBV5-4

CDR3 protein: CASSSGADTQYF
J gene: TRBJ2-3
V gene: TRBV5-6

CDR3 protein: CATSRDAGGPETQYF
J gene: TRBJ2-5
V gene: TRBV15

CDR3 protein: CASSLVGLAGSYEQYF
J gene: TRBJ2-7
V gene: TRBV5-6

CDR3 protein: CASRRQDIQYF
J gene: TRBJ2-4
V gene: TRBV2

CDR3 protein: CASSIDEDRGRGTEAFF
J gene: TRBJ1-1
V gene: TRBV19

CDR3 protein: CASWTSGTDTQYF
J gene: TRBJ2-3
V gene: TRBV19

CDR3 protein: CASSFTGPHEQYF
J gene: TRBJ2-7
V gene: TRBV27

CDR3 protein: CASSIAPGPANTQYF
J gene: TRBJ2-3
V gene: TRBV19